The TCR beta chain under discussion was sequenced for a study of blood T cell repertoires in COVID-19. Here immunoSEQ multiplex PCR was the method, and the copy in TCRdb shows in-frame clones only, minus some. The sample carries about 89,000 clones, 80% recorded once. V was shortened by 5 bases and J by 3 bases, with 8 bases between the two germline ends. This CDR3 contains 13 residues. The germline V gene has CDR1 MNHEY and CDR2 SVGAGI. The chain combines TRBV6-5 with TRBJ1-5; D gene ambiguous. The receptor was derived from a woman older than 75 with acute or convalescent COVID-19. Sequencing was done on a sample of peripheral blood. The CDR3 nucleotides read TGTGCCAGCAGTATAACAGTCAATCAGCCCCAGCATTTT. It translates to CASSITVNQPQHF.